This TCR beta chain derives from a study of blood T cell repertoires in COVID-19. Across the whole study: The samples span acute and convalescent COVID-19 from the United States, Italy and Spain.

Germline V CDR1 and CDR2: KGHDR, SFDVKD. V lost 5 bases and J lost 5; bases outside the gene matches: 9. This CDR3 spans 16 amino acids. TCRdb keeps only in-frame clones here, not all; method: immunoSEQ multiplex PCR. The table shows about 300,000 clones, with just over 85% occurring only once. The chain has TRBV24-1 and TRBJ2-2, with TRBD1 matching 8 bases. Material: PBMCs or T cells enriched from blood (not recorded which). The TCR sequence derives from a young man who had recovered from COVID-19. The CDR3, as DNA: TGTGCCACCAGTGTGACGTCAGGGGGCGGGACCGGGGAGCTGTTTTTT. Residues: CATSVTSGGGTGELFF.